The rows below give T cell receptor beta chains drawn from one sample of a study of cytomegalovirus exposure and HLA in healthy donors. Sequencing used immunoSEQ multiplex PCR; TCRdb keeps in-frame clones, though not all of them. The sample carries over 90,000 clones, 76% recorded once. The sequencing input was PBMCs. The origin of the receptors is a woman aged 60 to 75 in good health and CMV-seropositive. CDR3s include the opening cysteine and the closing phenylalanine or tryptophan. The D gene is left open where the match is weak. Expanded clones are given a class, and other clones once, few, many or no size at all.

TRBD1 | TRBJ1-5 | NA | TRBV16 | TGTGCCAGCAGCTCCGGGACAGATAGCAATCAGCCCCAGCATTTT | CASSSGTDSNQPQHF
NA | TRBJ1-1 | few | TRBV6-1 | TGTGCCAGCCGGAGGAACACTGAAGCTTTCTTT | CASRRNTEAFF
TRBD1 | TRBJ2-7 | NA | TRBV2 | TGTGCCAGCACGGGCGCAGGGGGCTTTTACGAGCAGTACTTC | CASTGAGGFYEQYF
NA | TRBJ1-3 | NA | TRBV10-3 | TGTGCCATTGGCAACACTGGAAACACCATATATTTT | CAIGNTGNTIYF
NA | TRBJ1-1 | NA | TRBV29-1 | TGCAGCGCTGAACAGGGCTTCTATTATACTGAAGCTTTCTTT | CSAEQGFYYTEAFF
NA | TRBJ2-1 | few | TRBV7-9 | TGTGCCAGCAGCACCCTAGCTGCTTACAATGAGCAGTTCTTC | CASSTLAAYNEQFF
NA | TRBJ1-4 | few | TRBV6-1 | TGTGCCAGCAGATGGACAGTAAATGAAAAACTGTTTTTT | CASRWTVNEKLFF
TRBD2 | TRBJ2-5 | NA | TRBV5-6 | TGTGCCAGCAGCTTGGGACTAGCGGGACAAGAGACCCAGTACTTC | CASSLGLAGQETQYF
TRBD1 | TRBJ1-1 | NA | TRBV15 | TGTGCCACCATCAATGACAGGGGATGGAACACTGAAGCTTTCTTT | CATINDRGWNTEAFF
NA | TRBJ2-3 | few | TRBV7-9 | TGTGCCAGCAGCTTCGCCAGCGGGAGCACAGATACGCAGTATTTT | CASSFASGSTDTQYF
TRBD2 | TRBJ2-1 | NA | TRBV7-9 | TGTGCCAGCAGGGGACTAGCGGGAGGGGGTAGCTCCTACAATGAGCAGTTCTTC | CASRGLAGGGSSYNEQFF
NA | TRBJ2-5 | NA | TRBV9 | TGTGCCAGCAGCGTACCCGGTCAAGAGACCCAGTACTTC | CASSVPGQETQYF
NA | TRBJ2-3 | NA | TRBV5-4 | TGTGCCAGCAGCTTGAGCTCAGATACGCAGTATTTT | CASSLSSDTQYF
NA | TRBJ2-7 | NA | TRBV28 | TGTGCCAGCACTGGGGGCCTCAGCTCCTACGAGCAGTACTTC | CASTGGLSSYEQYF
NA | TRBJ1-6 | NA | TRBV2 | TGTGCCAGCAGGCAGTCCAATTCACCCCTCCACTTT | CASRQSNSPLHF
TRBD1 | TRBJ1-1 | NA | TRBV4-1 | TGCGCCAGCAGCCCTGGACAGGGCGGCACTGAAGCTTTCTTT | CASSPGQGGTEAFF
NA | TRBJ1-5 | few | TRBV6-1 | TGTGCCAGCAGGAGGGTCGGGCAGCCCCAGCATTTT | CASRRVGQPQHF
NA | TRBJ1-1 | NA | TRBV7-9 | TGTGCCAGCAGCCCATGGACGGACACCTCTGAAGCTTTCTTT | CASSPWTDTSEAFF
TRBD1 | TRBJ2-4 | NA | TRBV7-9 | TGTGCCAGCAGCTTAGCTGGTAGACAGGGAAGCATTCAGTACTTC | CASSLAGRQGSIQYF
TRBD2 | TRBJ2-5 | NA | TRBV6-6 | TGTGCCAGCAGTCAGGGGACTAGCGGGAGTCGGGAGACCCAGTACTTC | CASSQGTSGSRETQYF
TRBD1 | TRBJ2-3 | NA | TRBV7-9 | TGTGCCAGCAGCGAAACAGGGGGCACAGATACGCAGTATTTT | CASSETGGTDTQYF
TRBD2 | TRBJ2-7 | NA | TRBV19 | TGTGCCAGTAGTATAGCACTAGCGGGTGCCTACGAGCAGTACTTC | CASSIALAGAYEQYF
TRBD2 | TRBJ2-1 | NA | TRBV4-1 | TGCGCCAGCAGCCTGACTAGCAGTTATCAAGGAGAGCAGTTCTTC | CASSLTSSYQGEQFF
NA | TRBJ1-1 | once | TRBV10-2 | TGCGCCAGCACCGAGGGGGTAATGAACACTGAAGCTTTCTTT | CASTEGVMNTEAFF
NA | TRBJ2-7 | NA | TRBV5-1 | TGCGCCAGCAGCTTGGACAGGGCCCCGTACTTC | CASSLDRAPYF
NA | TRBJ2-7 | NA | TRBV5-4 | TGTGCCAGCAGCTTGGCACGCAGTAACAGCGAGCAGTACTTC | CASSLARSNSEQYF
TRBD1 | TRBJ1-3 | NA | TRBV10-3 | TGTGCCATCAGGGGGACAGGGATATCAAACACCATATATTTT | CAIRGTGISNTIYF
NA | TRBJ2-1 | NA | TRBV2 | TGTGCCAGCGGGCGGGCGACGTGGCAGTTCTTC | CASGRATWQFF
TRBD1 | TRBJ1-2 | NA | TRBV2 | TGTGCCAGCAGCTCGCAGGGGGCCGGGCATGGCTACACCTTC | CASSSQGAGHGYTF
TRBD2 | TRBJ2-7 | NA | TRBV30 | TGTGCCTGGAGAAAGGGACTAGCGGGAGGAACCCCATTCTTC | CAWRKGLAGGTPFF
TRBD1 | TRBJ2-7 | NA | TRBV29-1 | TGCAGCGCGGGACAGGGGATCTACGAGCAGTACTTC | CSAGQGIYEQYF
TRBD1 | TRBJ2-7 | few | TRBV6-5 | TGTGCCAGCAGTTACAACATCGGACAGGTGCTAACCGAGCAGTACTTC | CASSYNIGQVLTEQYF
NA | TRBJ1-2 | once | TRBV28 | TGTGCCAGCAGTTTTCCCAACTTTTCCTATGGCTACACCTTC | CASSFPNFSYGYTF
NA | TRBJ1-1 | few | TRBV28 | TGTGCCAGCAGTTTAATACGGACAGAAGCTTTCTTT | CASSLIRTEAFF
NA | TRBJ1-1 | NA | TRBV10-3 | TGTGCCATCAGTGAGAACAGACCGAACACTGAAGCTTTCTTT | CAISENRPNTEAFF
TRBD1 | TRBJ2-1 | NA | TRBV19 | TGTGCCAGTAGTAAGGGACAGGGCCCCTACAATGAGCAGTTCTTC | CASSKGQGPYNEQFF
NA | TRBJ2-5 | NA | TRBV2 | TGTGCCAGCAGTGAGGAGGGCCTCGTGGCCCAGTACTTC | CASSEEGLVAQYF
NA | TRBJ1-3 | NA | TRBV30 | TGTGCCTGGAGTTCGGCGGGGTCCTTCTCTGGAAACACCATATATTTT | CAWSSAGSFSGNTIYF
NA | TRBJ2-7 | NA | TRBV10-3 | TGTGCCACCCTACCTGGAGGCACCTACGAGCAGTACTTC | CATLPGGTYEQYF
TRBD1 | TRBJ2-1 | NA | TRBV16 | TGTGCCAGCAGCCCCGGACAGGGATCCTACAATGAGCAGTTCTTC | CASSPGQGSYNEQFF
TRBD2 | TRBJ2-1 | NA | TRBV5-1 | TGCGCCAGCAACCGGGTAGCGGGAGTCAATGAGCAGTTCTTC | CASNRVAGVNEQFF
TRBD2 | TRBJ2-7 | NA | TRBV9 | TGTGCCAGCAGCCCACGGGGAGCGGGAGGGTACGAGCAGTACTTC | CASSPRGAGGYEQYF
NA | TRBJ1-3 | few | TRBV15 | TGTGCCACCAGTCCGGGACTGACCTCTGGAAACACCATATATTTT | CATSPGLTSGNTIYF
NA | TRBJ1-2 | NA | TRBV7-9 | TGTTCCAGCTACGGGGTAAACTATGGCTACACCTTC | CSSYGVNYGYTF
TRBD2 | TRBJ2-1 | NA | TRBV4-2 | TGTGCCAGCAGCCAGGGACTAGCGGGAACCCTCCAGAGCTCCTACAATGAGCAGTTCTTC | CASSQGLAGTLQSSYNEQFF
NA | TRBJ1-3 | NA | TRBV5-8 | TGTGCCAGCAGCTTGGGGCAGGGTGGAAACACCATATATTTT | CASSLGQGGNTIYF
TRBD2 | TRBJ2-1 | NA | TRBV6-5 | TGTGCCAGCAGTAGGGGACTAGCGAGGTACAATGAGCAGTTCTTC | CASSRGLARYNEQFF
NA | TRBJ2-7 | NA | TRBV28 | TGTGCCAGCAGTTTAACAGTCCTCTCCTACGAGCAGTACTTC | CASSLTVLSYEQYF
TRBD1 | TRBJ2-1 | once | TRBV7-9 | TGTGCCAGCAGTTTTGACAGGGCCTATGAGCAGTTCTTC | CASSFDRAYEQFF
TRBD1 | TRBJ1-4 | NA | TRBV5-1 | TGCGCCAGCAGCTTTTCCTACAGGGGGGATGAAAAACTGTTTTTT | CASSFSYRGDEKLFF
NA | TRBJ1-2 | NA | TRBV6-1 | TGTGCCAGCAGCAGACAGGACACCTATGGCTACACCTTC | CASSRQDTYGYTF
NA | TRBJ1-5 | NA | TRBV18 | TGTGCCAGCTCACCATTTTCGGGAGATCAGCCCCAGCATTTT | CASSPFSGDQPQHF
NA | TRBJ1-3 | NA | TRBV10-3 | TGTGCCATCAGGGATCCGGGATCTGGAAACACCATATATTTT | CAIRDPGSGNTIYF
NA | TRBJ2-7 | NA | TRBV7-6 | TGTGCCAGCAGCCCCCTGACAAATTCCTACGAGCAGTACTTC | CASSPLTNSYEQYF
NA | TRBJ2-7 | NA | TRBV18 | TGTGCCAGCTCACCACGGGGCAGATGGGAGCAGTACTTC | CASSPRGRWEQYF
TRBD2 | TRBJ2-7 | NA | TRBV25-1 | TGTGCCAGCAGTACCGACCTTGTCGGGAGGAACTACGAGCAGTACTTC | CASSTDLVGRNYEQYF
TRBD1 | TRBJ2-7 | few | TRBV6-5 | TGTGCCAGCAGCTTGGGACAGTTCTACGAGCAGTACTTC | CASSLGQFYEQYF
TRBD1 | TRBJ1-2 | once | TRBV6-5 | TGTGCCAGCAGGTATACGGGACAGTACTATGGCTACACCTTC | CASRYTGQYYGYTF